The 10 T cell receptor beta chains given below trace back to one sample, sequenced in a study of blood T cell repertoires in COVID-19. Some clones are missing from TCRdb's copy, which holds only in-frame ones; the method was immunoSEQ multiplex PCR. The data show 150,000 to 200,000 clones, with approximately 86% seen just once and 4% to 6.5% held by the top ten. The material sequenced was PBMCs or T cells enriched from blood (not recorded which). The receptors come from a woman aged 60-75 years with acute COVID-19.

The chain carries TRBV7-6 and TRBJ2-1, with 10 bases fitting TRBD2. The CDR3 sequence is 18 residues long. The germline V gene has CDR1 SGHVS and CDR2 FNYEAQ. V trimming: 0 bases; J trimming: 4 bases; junction bases outside the gene matches: 9. The CDR3 nucleotides read TGTGCCAGCAGCTTAGCGCTATTAGCGGGAGGACGATACAATGAGCAGTTCTTC. Translation gives CASSLALLAGGRYNEQFF. Full variable domain (rest looked up from reference TRBV7-6 and TRBJ2-1): GAGVSQSPRYKVTKRGQDVALRCDPISGHVSLYWYRQALGQGPEFLTYFNYEAQQDKSGLPNDRFSAERPEGSISTLTIQRTEQRDSAMYRCASSLALLAGGRYNEQFFGPGTRLTVL.

J is TRBJ1-5 and V is TRBV10-3; D unresolved. Between the trimmed V and J ends, which lost 2 bases and 7 bases, there was a span of 9 bases. This CDR3 comprises 13 residues. CDR1 is ENHRY, CDR2 SYGVKD, per germline. CDR3 sequence reads: CAISEQAKQPQHF. CDR3 DNA: TGTGCCATCAGTGAGCAGGCAAAGCAGCCCCAGCATTTT.

This sequence joins TRBV30 and TRBJ1-1, with D possibly being TRBD1 (5 bases). Germline values: CDR1 GTSNPN, CDR2 SVGIG (reference sequence). The length of the CDR3 is 13 residues. Trimming shortened V by 3 bases and J by 4 bases, and 12 bases separated the two germline ends. In DNA form, the CDR3 reads TGTGCCTGGAGAAGGGCGGGGGGCACTGAAGCTTTCTTT. Translating gives CAWRRAGGTEAFF.

The chain is built from TRBV18 and TRBJ2-7; D perhaps matches TRBD1 (6 bases). The CDR3 contains 12 residues. Germline-derived CDR1 and CDR2 are KGHSH and LQKENI. V was clipped by 2 bases and J by 7 bases, with 9 bases between them. CDR3 bases: TGTGCCAGCTCACCAAGCCAGGGGGAGCAGTACGTC. It translates to CASSPSQGEQYV.

The J gene is TRBJ2-5, the V gene TRBV28, with TRBD2 identical over 11 bases. The CDR3 totals 15 residues. In germline, CDR1 is MDHEN, CDR2 SYDVKM. After removal of 6 bases from V and 1 base from J, the junction contained 4 bases not matched to a gene. The CDR3 DNA is TGTGCCAGCAGGGATAGCGGGGGGGCCCAAGAGACCCAGTACTTC. Its translation is CASRDSGGAQETQYF.

This chain joins TRBV6-2 or TRBV6-3 and TRBJ1-1; 7 bases are shared with TRBD1. V lost 2 bases and J lost 9; bases outside the gene matches: 6. The CDR3 sequence is 13 residues long. Germline CDR1 MNHEY, CDR2 SVGEGT. CDR3 DNA: TGTGCCAGCAGTTACGACAGGGACAACCAAGCTTTCTTT. Protein sequence: CASSYDRDNQAFF.

This clone has just a few counts. The chain uses TRBV12-3 or TRBV12-4 and TRBJ2-7, with D possibly TRBD1 on 5 matching bases. CDR3 length equals 12 residues. Trimming pared 6 bases from V and 6 bases from J, leaving 12 bases between. The CDR3 DNA reads TGTGCCAGCAGCTCAACCCAGGGCGAGCAGTACTTC. Protein product: CASSSTQGEQYF.

The chain recombines TRBV18 with TRBJ2-2, with unresolved D. The CDR3 contains 14 residues. V shed 1 base and J shed 3 bases, with 6 bases lying between them. Germline lookup yields CDR1 KGHSH and CDR2 LQKENI. The CDR3 reads CASSPQPDTGELFF. As DNA, the CDR3 is TGTGCCAGCTCACCACAACCGGACACCGGGGAGCTGTTTTTT.

The chain carries TRBV4-3 and TRBJ2-7; 8 bases line up with TRBD1. The V gene end was trimmed by 3 bases and the J gene end by 2 bases; junction bases not matched to a gene: 9. Looked up from germline, CDR1 is LGHNA and CDR2 is YSLEER. CDR3 length: 16 residues. The chain's CDR3 is CASSQSLGQGPYEQYF. The CDR3 bases are TGCGCCAGCAGCCAGAGCCTTGGACAGGGTCCCTACGAGCAGTACTTC.

The count of this clone is one. The chain is built from TRBV10-3 and TRBJ1-4; TRBD1 matches 7 bases. V was clipped by 0 bases and J by 6 bases; unmatched bases: 4. The germline V gene has CDR1 ENHRY and CDR2 SYGVKD. This CDR3 comprises 15 residues. The CDR3 sequence: CAISESAGGYEKLFF. The CDR3 coding sequence is TGTGCCATCAGTGAGTCGGCAGGGGGGTATGAAAAACTGTTTTTT.